These T cell receptor beta chains were read from a single sample in a study of blood T cell repertoires in COVID-19. Some clones are missing from TCRdb's copy, which holds only in-frame ones; the method was immunoSEQ multiplex PCR. The repertoire holds 55,000 to 80,000 clones, around 84% seen once, with roughly 0.83% in the top ten. Specimen: peripheral blood. These receptors originate from a woman between 65 and 79 years old with acute or convalescent COVID-19. CDR3s include the opening cysteine and the closing phenylalanine or tryptophan. Each record gives: J gene, V gene, D gene, clone size, CDR3 DNA, CDR3 protein. D genes are given only for firm matches. The listing skips clone size in some rows; elsewhere it reads once, few, many or a size class.

j_gene: TRBJ1-6; v_gene: TRBV13; d_gene: NA; abundance: NA; CDR3nt: TGTGCCAGCAGCTTAATGGGCAATTCACCCCTCCACTTT; CDR3aa: CASSLMGNSPLHF
j_gene: TRBJ2-3; v_gene: TRBV10-3; d_gene: TRBD1; abundance: NA; CDR3nt: TGTGCCACCACAGGGGGTTACACAGATACGCAGTATTTT; CDR3aa: CATTGGYTDTQYF
j_gene: TRBJ2-1; v_gene: TRBV6-5; d_gene: NA; abundance: NA; CDR3nt: TGTGCCAGCAGTTACGCCAGGGGGGTTGGGCCTGATGAGCAGTTCTTC; CDR3aa: CASSYARGVGPDEQFF
j_gene: TRBJ1-5; v_gene: TRBV6-5; d_gene: TRBD1; abundance: NA; CDR3nt: TGTGCCAGCAGCGGAAGACAGGGCCATCAGCCCCAGCATTTT; CDR3aa: CASSGRQGHQPQHF
j_gene: TRBJ1-2; v_gene: TRBV19; d_gene: TRBD1; abundance: once; CDR3nt: TGTGCCAGTAGTATGGGACAGCTTAACTATGGCTACACCTTC; CDR3aa: CASSMGQLNYGYTF
j_gene: TRBJ1-4; v_gene: TRBV7-2; d_gene: NA; abundance: NA; CDR3nt: TGTGCCAGCAGCTCTCAGGGTGGAACTAATGAAAAACTGTTTTTT; CDR3aa: CASSSQGGTNEKLFF
j_gene: TRBJ1-5; v_gene: TRBV10-2; d_gene: NA; abundance: few; CDR3nt: TGCGCCAGCAGTGAGTCAGGACTCAATCAGCCCCAGCATTTT; CDR3aa: CASSESGLNQPQHF
j_gene: TRBJ1-2; v_gene: TRBV29-1; d_gene: TRBD1; abundance: few; CDR3nt: TGCAGCGTTGGTCAGGGGGACAGGGTCGACGGCTACACCTTC; CDR3aa: CSVGQGDRVDGYTF
j_gene: TRBJ1-4; v_gene: TRBV27; d_gene: NA; abundance: NA; CDR3nt: TGTGCCAGCAGTTTATCCCCAATAGCACCCGGAAAACTGTTTTTT; CDR3aa: CASSLSPIAPGKLFF
j_gene: TRBJ2-5; v_gene: TRBV5-1; d_gene: TRBD1; abundance: NA; CDR3nt: TGCGCCAGCAGCTTCGCAGGGGGCGTGGAGACCCAGTACTTC; CDR3aa: CASSFAGGVETQYF
j_gene: TRBJ2-2; v_gene: TRBV11-3; d_gene: TRBD2; abundance: NA; CDR3nt: TGTGCCAGCAGCCCAGGGACTAGCGAGTACACCGGGGAGCTGTTTTTT; CDR3aa: CASSPGTSEYTGELFF
j_gene: TRBJ2-7; v_gene: TRBV7-2; d_gene: TRBD1; abundance: NA; CDR3nt: TGTGCCAGCAGACGGACAGGGAGCTCCTACGAGCAGTACTTC; CDR3aa: CASRRTGSSYEQYF
j_gene: TRBJ1-1; v_gene: TRBV27; d_gene: TRBD1; abundance: NA; CDR3nt: TGTGCCAGCAGTGAGGGACAGGGAGCTTTCTTT; CDR3aa: CASSEGQGAFF
j_gene: TRBJ2-5; v_gene: TRBV2; d_gene: NA; abundance: NA; CDR3nt: TGTGCCAGCAGTGCCGAAGAGACCCAGTACTTC; CDR3aa: CASSAEETQYF
j_gene: TRBJ1-5; v_gene: TRBV6-1; d_gene: NA; abundance: few; CDR3nt: TGTGCCAGCAGTGAAGTTCAACAGGGCCTTTCGCCCCAGCATTTT; CDR3aa: CASSEVQQGLSPQHF
j_gene: TRBJ1-2; v_gene: TRBV7-2; d_gene: TRBD1; abundance: medium-sized; CDR3nt: TGTGCCAGCAGCTCGACAGGGAACTATGGCTACACCTTC; CDR3aa: CASSSTGNYGYTF
j_gene: TRBJ2-5; v_gene: TRBV28; d_gene: NA; abundance: NA; CDR3nt: TGTGCCAGCAGTTTAGAAGTGGGCACATGGGAGACCCAGTACTTC; CDR3aa: CASSLEVGTWETQYF
j_gene: TRBJ2-7; v_gene: TRBV27; d_gene: TRBD1; abundance: few; CDR3nt: TGTGCCAGCAGTTTAAACCGGGACAGGGGCCACGAGCAGTACTTC; CDR3aa: CASSLNRDRGHEQYF
j_gene: TRBJ1-2; v_gene: TRBV19; d_gene: NA; abundance: NA; CDR3nt: TGTGCCAGTAGTATAGGGGCCAGGGGTCTGCGGGGCTACACCTTC; CDR3aa: CASSIGARGLRGYTF
j_gene: TRBJ1-1; v_gene: TRBV29-1; d_gene: NA; abundance: medium-sized; CDR3nt: TGCAGCGTTGTTTCAGGGGACGCGAACACTGAAGCTTTCTTT; CDR3aa: CSVVSGDANTEAFF
j_gene: TRBJ2-2; v_gene: TRBV7-9; d_gene: TRBD2; abundance: NA; CDR3nt: TGTGCCAGCAGCTTAGCCTCCGGGACTAGCGAGACCGGGGAGCTGTTTTTT; CDR3aa: CASSLASGTSETGELFF
j_gene: TRBJ2-1; v_gene: TRBV3-1/TRBV3-2; d_gene: TRBD1; abundance: NA; CDR3nt: TGTGCCAGCAGCCCGGGGCAGGGGGCGTATAATGAGCAGTTCTTC; CDR3aa: CASSPGQGAYNEQFF
j_gene: TRBJ2-7; v_gene: TRBV9; d_gene: TRBD2; abundance: NA; CDR3nt: TGTGCCAGCAGCGAAAGCGGGGGGGCCTTCTACGAGCAGTACTTC; CDR3aa: CASSESGGAFYEQYF
j_gene: TRBJ1-1; v_gene: TRBV24-1; d_gene: TRBD1; abundance: NA; CDR3nt: TGTGCCGCTGAGGACAGGGAAGGTCGCACTGAAGCTTTCTTT; CDR3aa: CAAEDREGRTEAFF
j_gene: TRBJ2-3; v_gene: TRBV19; d_gene: TRBD2; abundance: NA; CDR3nt: TGTGCCAGTACCCCGCAGTGGGGAGGGGATACGCAGTATTTT; CDR3aa: CASTPQWGGDTQYF
j_gene: TRBJ2-3; v_gene: TRBV6-5; d_gene: TRBD2; abundance: once; CDR3nt: TGTGCCAGCAGTTACGGGGGACTAGCGGGGCAGGATACGCAGTATTTT; CDR3aa: CASSYGGLAGQDTQYF
j_gene: TRBJ1-2; v_gene: TRBV3-1/TRBV3-2; d_gene: TRBD1; abundance: NA; CDR3nt: TGTGCCAGCAGCCAAGCCCAGGGGGCGCATTCGAGCGGCTACACCTTC; CDR3aa: CASSQAQGAHSSGYTF
j_gene: TRBJ2-2; v_gene: TRBV24-1; d_gene: NA; abundance: NA; CDR3nt: TGTGCCACCAGTGAGGGCAGGGTGAGGACCGGGGAGCTGTTTTTT; CDR3aa: CATSEGRVRTGELFF
j_gene: TRBJ2-2; v_gene: TRBV7-2; d_gene: TRBD2; abundance: NA; CDR3nt: TGTGCCAGCAGCTTAGCTAGCGGGAGGGTAGGCACCGGGGAGCTGTTTTTT; CDR3aa: CASSLASGRVGTGELFF
j_gene: TRBJ1-2; v_gene: TRBV6-1; d_gene: TRBD1; abundance: NA; CDR3nt: TGTGCCAGCAGTCTTCAAGTGACAGGGTCTGGCTACACCTTC; CDR3aa: CASSLQVTGSGYTF
j_gene: TRBJ1-3; v_gene: TRBV2; d_gene: NA; abundance: NA; CDR3nt: TGTGCCAGCAGTGGGACTTCTTTTTTCTCTGGAAACACCATATATTTT; CDR3aa: CASSGTSFFSGNTIYF
j_gene: TRBJ1-1; v_gene: TRBV18; d_gene: NA; abundance: NA; CDR3nt: TGTGCCAGCTCACGGGCGGGCGCTGACACTGAAGCTTTCTTT; CDR3aa: CASSRAGADTEAFF
j_gene: TRBJ2-3; v_gene: TRBV9; d_gene: TRBD1; abundance: NA; CDR3nt: TGTGCCAGCAGCGTAGCTACAGGGGGCAGAGATACGCAGTATTTT; CDR3aa: CASSVATGGRDTQYF
j_gene: TRBJ2-5; v_gene: TRBV28; d_gene: TRBD1; abundance: NA; CDR3nt: TGTGCCAGCACTGGGACAGGGGAGACAGAGACCCAGTACTTC; CDR3aa: CASTGTGETETQYF
j_gene: TRBJ2-2; v_gene: TRBV9; d_gene: NA; abundance: NA; CDR3nt: TGTGCCAGCAGCGTAGTTCAGGGGACCCTTACCGGGGAGCTGTTTTTT; CDR3aa: CASSVVQGTLTGELFF
j_gene: TRBJ2-7; v_gene: TRBV4-1; d_gene: TRBD2; abundance: few; CDR3nt: TGCGCCAGCAGCCAAGAACCCCGCCTAGCGGAGCGCTACGAGCAGTACTTC; CDR3aa: CASSQEPRLAERYEQYF
j_gene: TRBJ1-5; v_gene: TRBV7-8; d_gene: NA; abundance: NA; CDR3nt: TGTGCCAGCTCGGCGGCTCCGCTATATAGCAATCAGCCCCAGCATTTT; CDR3aa: CASSAAPLYSNQPQHF
j_gene: TRBJ1-4; v_gene: TRBV19; d_gene: NA; abundance: once; CDR3nt: TGTGCCAGTAGTACCCGTAACAGGGATACCAATGAAAAACTGTTTTTT; CDR3aa: CASSTRNRDTNEKLFF
j_gene: TRBJ2-3; v_gene: TRBV7-8; d_gene: TRBD1; abundance: NA; CDR3nt: TGTGCCAGCGGAAGAGGGGGCTTAGGCGCAGATACGCAGTATTTT; CDR3aa: CASGRGGLGADTQYF
j_gene: TRBJ2-7; v_gene: TRBV5-1; d_gene: TRBD1; abundance: NA; CDR3nt: TGCGCCAGCAGATTCAAGGCGGGACAGGGGAAGGAAACCTACGAGCAGTACTTC; CDR3aa: CASRFKAGQGKETYEQYF
j_gene: TRBJ2-7; v_gene: TRBV18; d_gene: TRBD1; abundance: NA; CDR3nt: TGTGCCAGCTCACCGAGACAGGGGGCTTCCTACGAGCAGTACTTC; CDR3aa: CASSPRQGASYEQYF
j_gene: TRBJ2-5; v_gene: TRBV28; d_gene: NA; abundance: NA; CDR3nt: TGTGCCAGCAGTTCCCTCTTCGGGGGTCACCAAGAGACCCAGTACTTC; CDR3aa: CASSSLFGGHQETQYF
j_gene: TRBJ2-7; v_gene: TRBV5-4; d_gene: TRBD2; abundance: NA; CDR3nt: TGTGCCAGCAGCTTGGGGCTAGCGGAGGTATACGAGCAGTACTTC; CDR3aa: CASSLGLAEVYEQYF
j_gene: TRBJ1-2; v_gene: TRBV28; d_gene: TRBD1; abundance: NA; CDR3nt: TGTGCCAGCAGTCTTGGGACAGGGGGTAGCTATGGCTACACCTTC; CDR3aa: CASSLGTGGSYGYTF
j_gene: TRBJ2-7; v_gene: TRBV7-2; d_gene: TRBD2; abundance: NA; CDR3nt: TGTGCCAGCACCCTAGCGGGGGCCTTATACGAGCAGTACTTC; CDR3aa: CASTLAGALYEQYF
j_gene: TRBJ2-1; v_gene: TRBV9; d_gene: TRBD1; abundance: once; CDR3nt: TGTGCCAGCAGCGTAGCTACCGGACAGGTGGACAATGAGCAGTTCTTC; CDR3aa: CASSVATGQVDNEQFF
j_gene: TRBJ1-6; v_gene: TRBV29-1; d_gene: NA; abundance: NA; CDR3nt: TGCAGCGTTCGTGAACAAGGGGGTGATTCACCCCTCCACTTT; CDR3aa: CSVREQGGDSPLHF
j_gene: TRBJ2-2; v_gene: TRBV6-1; d_gene: TRBD1; abundance: NA; CDR3nt: TGTGCCAGCAGTGACGACAGGGGTCTGTCCGGGGAGCTGTTTTTT; CDR3aa: CASSDDRGLSGELFF
j_gene: TRBJ1-1; v_gene: TRBV4-1; d_gene: NA; abundance: NA; CDR3nt: TGCGCCAGCAGCCAAGAGGGCAGGGGTGAGCGGAAAGCTTTCTTT; CDR3aa: CASSQEGRGERKAFF
j_gene: TRBJ1-6; v_gene: TRBV7-9; d_gene: NA; abundance: few; CDR3nt: TGTGCCAGCAGCTTAGACTCTGGTACGCCCCTCCACTTT; CDR3aa: CASSLDSGTPLHF
j_gene: TRBJ1-5; v_gene: TRBV30; d_gene: TRBD1; abundance: many; CDR3nt: TGTGCCTGGAGTCCCTCGGACAGGGGTTTACAGCCCCAGCATTTT; CDR3aa: CAWSPSDRGLQPQHF
j_gene: TRBJ1-1; v_gene: TRBV19; d_gene: TRBD1; abundance: NA; CDR3nt: TGTGCCAGTAGCAGACAGGGGATAAACACTGAAGCTTTCTTT; CDR3aa: CASSRQGINTEAFF
j_gene: TRBJ1-2; v_gene: TRBV6-1; d_gene: TRBD1; abundance: NA; CDR3nt: TGTGCCAGCAGTGAAGTCAGGACAGGGGGGTATGGCTACACCTTC; CDR3aa: CASSEVRTGGYGYTF
j_gene: TRBJ2-3; v_gene: TRBV6-5; d_gene: NA; abundance: NA; CDR3nt: TGTGCCAGCAGATCTTCCCGGGGGACAGATACGCAGTATTTT; CDR3aa: CASRSSRGTDTQYF
j_gene: TRBJ2-7; v_gene: TRBV7-2; d_gene: TRBD1; abundance: NA; CDR3nt: TGTGCCAGCAGCTTAACGGGACAGGGTTACGAGCAGTACTTC; CDR3aa: CASSLTGQGYEQYF
j_gene: TRBJ2-3; v_gene: TRBV9; d_gene: TRBD1; abundance: NA; CDR3nt: TGTGCCAGATCCCGGGACAGGACTACAGATACGCAGTATTTT; CDR3aa: CARSRDRTTDTQYF
j_gene: TRBJ2-4; v_gene: TRBV7-2; d_gene: NA; abundance: NA; CDR3nt: TGTGCCAGCAGCTTATACGCAGACGTGGAGACTCCCAAAAACATTCAGTACTTC; CDR3aa: CASSLYADVETPKNIQYF
j_gene: TRBJ2-1; v_gene: TRBV4-3; d_gene: TRBD1; abundance: NA; CDR3nt: TGCGCCAGCAGCTGGGGACAGGGGTCCTACAATGAGCAGTTCTTC; CDR3aa: CASSWGQGSYNEQFF